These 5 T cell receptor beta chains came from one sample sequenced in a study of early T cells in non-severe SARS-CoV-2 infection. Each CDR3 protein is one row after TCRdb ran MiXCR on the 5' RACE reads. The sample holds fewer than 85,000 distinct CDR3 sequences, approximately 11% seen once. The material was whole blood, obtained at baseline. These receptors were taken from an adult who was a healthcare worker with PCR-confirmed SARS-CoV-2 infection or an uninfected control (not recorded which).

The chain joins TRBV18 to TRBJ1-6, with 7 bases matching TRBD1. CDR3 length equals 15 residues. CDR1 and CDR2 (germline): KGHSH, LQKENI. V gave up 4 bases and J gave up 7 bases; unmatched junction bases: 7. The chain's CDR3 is CASSLDRAENSPLHF. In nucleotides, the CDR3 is TGTGCCAGCTCACTTGACAGGGCCGAGAATTCACCCCTCCACTTT. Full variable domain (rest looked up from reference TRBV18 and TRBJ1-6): NAGVMQNPRHLVRRRGQEARLRCSPMKGHSHVYWYRQLPEEGLKFMVYLQKENIIDESGMPKERFSAEFPKEGPSILRIQQVVRGDSAAYFCASSLDRAENSPLHFGNGTRLTVT.

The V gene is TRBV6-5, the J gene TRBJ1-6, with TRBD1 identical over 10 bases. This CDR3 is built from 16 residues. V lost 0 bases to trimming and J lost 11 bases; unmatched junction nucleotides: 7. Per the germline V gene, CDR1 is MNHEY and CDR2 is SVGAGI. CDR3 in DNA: TGTGCCAGCAGTTACTCCCCCCGGACAGGGGGGACACCCCTCCACTTT. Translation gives CASSYSPRTGGTPLHF.

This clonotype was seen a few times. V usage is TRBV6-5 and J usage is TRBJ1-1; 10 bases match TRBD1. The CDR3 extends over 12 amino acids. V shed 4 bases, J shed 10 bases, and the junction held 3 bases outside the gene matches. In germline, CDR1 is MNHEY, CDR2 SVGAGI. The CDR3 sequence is CASSSDRGRAFF. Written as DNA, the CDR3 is TGTGCCAGCAGTTCAGACAGGGGGCGAGCTTTCTTT.

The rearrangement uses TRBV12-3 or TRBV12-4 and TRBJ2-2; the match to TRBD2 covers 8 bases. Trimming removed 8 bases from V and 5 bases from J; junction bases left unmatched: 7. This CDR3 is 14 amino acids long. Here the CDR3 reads CASLSGGRTGELFF. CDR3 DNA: TGTGCCAGCCTCTCGGGGGGGAGGACCGGGGAGCTGTTTTTT.

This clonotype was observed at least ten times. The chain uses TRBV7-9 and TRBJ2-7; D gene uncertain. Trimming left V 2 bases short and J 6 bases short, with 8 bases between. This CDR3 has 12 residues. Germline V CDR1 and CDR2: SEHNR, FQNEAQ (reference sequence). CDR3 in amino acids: CASSLSLAEQYF. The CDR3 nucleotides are TGTGCCAGCAGCTTAAGTTTGGCCGAGCAGTACTTC.